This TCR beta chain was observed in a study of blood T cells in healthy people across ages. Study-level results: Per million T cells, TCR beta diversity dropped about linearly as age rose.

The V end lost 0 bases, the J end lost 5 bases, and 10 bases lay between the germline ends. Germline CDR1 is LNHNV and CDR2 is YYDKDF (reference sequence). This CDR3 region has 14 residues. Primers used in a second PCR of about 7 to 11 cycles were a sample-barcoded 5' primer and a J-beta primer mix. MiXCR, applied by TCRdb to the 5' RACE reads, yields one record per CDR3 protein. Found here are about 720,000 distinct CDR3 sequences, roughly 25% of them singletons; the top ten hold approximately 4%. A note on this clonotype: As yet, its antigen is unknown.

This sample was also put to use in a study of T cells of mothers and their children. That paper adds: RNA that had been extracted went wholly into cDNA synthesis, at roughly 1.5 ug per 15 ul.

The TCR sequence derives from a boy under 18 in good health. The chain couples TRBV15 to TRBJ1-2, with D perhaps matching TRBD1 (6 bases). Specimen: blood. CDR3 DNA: TGTGCCACCAGCAGAGATGAAGGGGGGTATGGCTACACCTTC. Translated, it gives CATSRDEGGYGYTF. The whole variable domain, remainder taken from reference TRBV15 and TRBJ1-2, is DAMVIQNPRYQVTQFGKPVTLSCSQTLNHNVMYWYQQKSSQAPKLLFHYYDKDFNNEADTPDNFQSRRPNTSFCFLDIRSPGLGDTAMYLCATSRDEGGYGYTFGSGTRLTVV.